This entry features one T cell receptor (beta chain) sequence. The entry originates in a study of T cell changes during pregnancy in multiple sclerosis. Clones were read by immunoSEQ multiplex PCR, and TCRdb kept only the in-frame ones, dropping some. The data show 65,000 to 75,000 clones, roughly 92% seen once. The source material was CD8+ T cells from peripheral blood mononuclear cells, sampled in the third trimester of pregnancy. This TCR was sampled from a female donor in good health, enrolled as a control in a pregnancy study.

The CDR3, as DNA: TGTGCCACCCCAGCTGCGGCCGGGGAGCTGTTTTTT. Amino acid sequence: CATPAAAGELFF. This chain connects TRBV2 to TRBJ2-2; D remains unclear. Germline CDR1 is SNHLY and CDR2 is FYNNEI. The CDR3 has 12 residues. Between the trimmed V and J ends, which lost 10 bases and 6 bases, there was a span of 12 bases.